The next 7 T cell receptor beta chains were all read from a single sample in a study of T cells expressing NK-cell markers. TCRdb re-called the 5' RACE reads and gives one entry per CDR3 protein, without DNA. In all, the sample yields about 550,000 distinct CDR3 sequences. Sample: blood T cells: a sorted CD56 or NKG2C T cell subset, CD4+ or CD8+ T cells, or bulk PBMC T cells (not recorded which). The receptors derive from a man between 18 and 29 years old in good health.

The V gene is TRBV12-3 or TRBV12-4, the J gene TRBJ2-7. The CDR3 has 15 amino acids. The CDR3 protein is CASSFNSLTSYEQYF.

This CDR3 reads CASSLPLEDQGYTF. The chain carries TRBV5-5 and TRBJ1-2. Germline V gives CDR1 SGHKS, CDR2 YYEKEE (reference sequence). The CDR3 runs to 14 residues.

The chain joins TRBV4-1 to TRBJ2-2; TCRdb picks TRBD2, but there is no DNA to check that call. The germline V gene encodes CDR1 MGHRA and CDR2 YSYEKL. CDR3 length: 17 residues. CDR3 sequence reads: CASRLTGTSGNTGELFF.

The rearrangement links TRBV5-4 to TRBJ2-1; TCRdb's D call of TRBD2 is untestable without DNA. Per germline, CDR1 SGHNT and CDR2 YYREEE (reference sequence). The CDR3 consists of 16 residues. This CDR3 is CASSSPRTSGVNEQFF.

The V call is TRBV29-1, the J call TRBJ2-1; TCRdb proposes TRBD2, but this gene call is untestable without DNA. CDR1 SQVTM and CDR2 ANQGSEA come from the germline V gene. The CDR3 covers 12 residues. CDR3 sequence: CSVAFEGNEQFF.

The chain uses TRBV5-1 and TRBJ1-2. The CDR3 sequence is 14 residues long. CDR1 SGHRS and CDR2 YFSETQ come from the germline V gene. The chain's CDR3 is CASSAAAGIHGYTF.

This rearrangement joins TRBV29-1 to TRBJ1-1. Germline V lookup: CDR1 SQVTM, CDR2 ANQGSEA. This CDR3 is built from 13 residues. CDR3 region: CSVDRGGATEAFF.